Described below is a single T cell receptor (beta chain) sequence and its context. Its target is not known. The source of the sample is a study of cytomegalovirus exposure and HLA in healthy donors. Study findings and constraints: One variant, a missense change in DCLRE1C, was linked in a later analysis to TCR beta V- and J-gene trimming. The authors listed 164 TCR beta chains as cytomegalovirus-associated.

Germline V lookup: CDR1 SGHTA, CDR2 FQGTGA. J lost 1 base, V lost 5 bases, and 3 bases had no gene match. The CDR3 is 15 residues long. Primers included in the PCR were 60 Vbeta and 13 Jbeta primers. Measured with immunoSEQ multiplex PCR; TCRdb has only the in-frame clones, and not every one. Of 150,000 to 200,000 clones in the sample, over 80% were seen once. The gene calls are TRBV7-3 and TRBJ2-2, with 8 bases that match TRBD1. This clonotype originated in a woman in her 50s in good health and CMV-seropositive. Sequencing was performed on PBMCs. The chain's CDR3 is CASSPDRENTGELFF. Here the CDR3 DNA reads TGTGCCAGCAGCCCGGACAGGGAGAACACCGGGGAGCTGTTTTTT.